The sequence of this TCR beta chain was determined in a study of T cell changes during pregnancy in multiple sclerosis (dated by TCRdb to about 2019). Notes on the research overall: The study examined how the T cell repertoire changed over the course of pregnancy in women with multiple sclerosis.

Library construction relied on the immunoSEQ multiplex PCR assay. TCRdb provides this immuneACCESS table in a form limited to in-frame rearrangements. Some clones are lacking; in checked studies, under half of them reflect an unresolved V gene, and why the rest are absent is not known. For this sample there are under 90,000 clones; around 94% appear just once. Together, the top ten hold roughly 0.9% of the sample. A remark on this clone: The specificity of this receptor is unknown. Qualities for individual bases were not recorded, and no much larger clone is one base off.

Trimming removed 3 bases from V and 4 bases from J, leaving 11 bases between the germline ends. The CDR3 holds 14 amino acids from the cysteine to the phenylalanine. CDR3 DNA is the only sequence kept; it has 42 bases, read in frame from the first base. CDR1 and CDR2 are read off the germline V gene as MGHDK and SYGVNS. The V and J genes are TRBV25-1 and TRBJ2-3; the D segment could be TRBD2, given 6 matching bases. The receptor was derived from a female donor in good health, enrolled as a control in a pregnancy study. The starting material was peripheral blood, obtained in the second trimester of pregnancy. The nucleotide sequence is TGTGCCAGCAGTGAGAGGGGACTTGCAGATACGCAGTATTTT. It specifies CASSERGLADTQYF.